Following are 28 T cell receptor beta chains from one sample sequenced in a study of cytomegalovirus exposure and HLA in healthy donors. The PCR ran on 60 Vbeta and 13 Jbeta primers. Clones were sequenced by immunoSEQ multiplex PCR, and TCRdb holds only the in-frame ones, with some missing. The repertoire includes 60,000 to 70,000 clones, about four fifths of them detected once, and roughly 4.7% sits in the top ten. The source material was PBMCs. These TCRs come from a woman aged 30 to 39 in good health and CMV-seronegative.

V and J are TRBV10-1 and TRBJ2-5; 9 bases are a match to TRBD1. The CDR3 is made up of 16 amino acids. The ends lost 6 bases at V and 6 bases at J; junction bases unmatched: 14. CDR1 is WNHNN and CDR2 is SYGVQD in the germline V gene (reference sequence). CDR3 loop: CASSAGTGTGKQTQYF. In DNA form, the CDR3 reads TGCGCCAGCAGCGCCGGGACAGGGACAGGGAAACAGACCCAGTACTTC.

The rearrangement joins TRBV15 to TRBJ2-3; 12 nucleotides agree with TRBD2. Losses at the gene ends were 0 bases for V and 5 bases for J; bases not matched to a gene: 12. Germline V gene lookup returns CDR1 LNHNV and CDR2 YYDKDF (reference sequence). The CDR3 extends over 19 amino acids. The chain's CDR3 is CATSRELSRLAGVGDTQYF. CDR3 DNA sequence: TGTGCCACCAGCAGAGAATTGTCTAGACTAGCGGGAGTTGGAGATACGCAGTATTTT.

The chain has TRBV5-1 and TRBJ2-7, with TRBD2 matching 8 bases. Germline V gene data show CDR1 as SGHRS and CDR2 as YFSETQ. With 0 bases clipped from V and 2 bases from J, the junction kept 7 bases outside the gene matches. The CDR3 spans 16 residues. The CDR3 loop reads CASSLGTSPGAYEQYF. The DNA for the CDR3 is TGCGCCAGCAGCTTGGGGACTAGCCCCGGGGCCTACGAGCAGTACTTC.

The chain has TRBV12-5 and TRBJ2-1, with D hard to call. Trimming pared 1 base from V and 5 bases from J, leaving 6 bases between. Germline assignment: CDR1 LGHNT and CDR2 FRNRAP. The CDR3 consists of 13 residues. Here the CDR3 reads CASGLAPDNEQFF. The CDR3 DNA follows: TGTGCTAGTGGTTTGGCCCCAGACAATGAGCAGTTCTTC.

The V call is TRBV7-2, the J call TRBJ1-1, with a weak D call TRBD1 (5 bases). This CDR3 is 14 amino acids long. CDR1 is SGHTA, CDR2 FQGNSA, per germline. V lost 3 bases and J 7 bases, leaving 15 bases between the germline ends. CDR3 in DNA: TGTGCCAGCAGCTTTGTCAGGGCGGAGGGTGAAGCTTTCTTT. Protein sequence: CASSFVRAEGEAFF. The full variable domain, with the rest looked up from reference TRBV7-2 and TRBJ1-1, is GAGVSQSPSNKVTEKGKDVELRCDPISGHTALYWYRQSLGQGLEFLIYFQGNSAPDKSGLPSDRFSAERTGGSVSTLTIQRTQQEDSAVYLCASSFVRAEGEAFFGQGTRLTVV.

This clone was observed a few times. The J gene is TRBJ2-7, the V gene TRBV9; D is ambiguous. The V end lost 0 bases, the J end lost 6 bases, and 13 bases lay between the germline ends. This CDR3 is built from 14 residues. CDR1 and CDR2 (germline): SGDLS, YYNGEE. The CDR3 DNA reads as TGTGCCAGCAGCGTAGGAGGAAATCCGCTCGAGCAGTACTTC. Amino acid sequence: CASSVGGNPLEQYF.

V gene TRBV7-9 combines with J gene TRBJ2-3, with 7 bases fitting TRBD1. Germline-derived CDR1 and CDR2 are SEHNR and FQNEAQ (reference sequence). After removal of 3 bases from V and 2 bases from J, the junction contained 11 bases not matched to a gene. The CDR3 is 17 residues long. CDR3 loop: CASSFTLDRAPTDTQYF. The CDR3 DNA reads TGTGCCAGCAGCTTTACACTAGACAGGGCCCCCACAGATACGCAGTATTTT.

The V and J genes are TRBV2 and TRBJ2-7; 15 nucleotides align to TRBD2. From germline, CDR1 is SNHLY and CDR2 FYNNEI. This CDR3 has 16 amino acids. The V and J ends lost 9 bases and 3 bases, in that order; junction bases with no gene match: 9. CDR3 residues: CASTGTSGGLGYEQYF. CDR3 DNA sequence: TGTGCCAGTACCGGGACTAGCGGGGGGCTGGGCTACGAGCAGTACTTC.

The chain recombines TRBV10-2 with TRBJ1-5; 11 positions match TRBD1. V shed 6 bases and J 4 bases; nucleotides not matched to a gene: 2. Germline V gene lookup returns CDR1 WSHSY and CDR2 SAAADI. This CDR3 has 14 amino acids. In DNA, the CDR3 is TGCGCCAGCAGCGGGACAGGGGGTAATCAGCCCCAGCATTTT. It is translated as CASSGTGGNQPQHF.

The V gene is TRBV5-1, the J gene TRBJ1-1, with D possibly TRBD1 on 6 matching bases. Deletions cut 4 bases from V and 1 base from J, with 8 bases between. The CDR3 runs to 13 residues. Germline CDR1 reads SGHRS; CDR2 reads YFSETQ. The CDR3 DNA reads TGCGCCAGCAGCGTGACAGGGAACACTGAAGCTTTCTTT. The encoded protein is CASSVTGNTEAFF.

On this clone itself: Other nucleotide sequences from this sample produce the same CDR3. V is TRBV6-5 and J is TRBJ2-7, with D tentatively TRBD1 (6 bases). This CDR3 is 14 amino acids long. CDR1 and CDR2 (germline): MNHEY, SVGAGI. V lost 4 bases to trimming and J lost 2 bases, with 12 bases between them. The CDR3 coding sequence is TGTGCCAGCAGTTCAAGAACAGGGACCTACGAGCAGTACTTC. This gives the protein CASSSRTGTYEQYF.

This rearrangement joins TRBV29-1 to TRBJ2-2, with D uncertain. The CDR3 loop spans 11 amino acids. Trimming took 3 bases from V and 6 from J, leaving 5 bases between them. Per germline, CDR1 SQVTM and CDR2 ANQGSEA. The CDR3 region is CSVDLAGELFF. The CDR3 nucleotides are TGCAGCGTTGATTTAGCCGGGGAGCTGTTTTTT.

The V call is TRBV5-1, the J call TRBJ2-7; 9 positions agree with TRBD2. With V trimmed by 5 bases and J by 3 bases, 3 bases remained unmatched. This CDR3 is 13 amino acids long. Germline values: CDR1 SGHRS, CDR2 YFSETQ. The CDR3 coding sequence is TGCGCCAGCAGAATGACTAGCGGCTACGAGCAGTACTTC. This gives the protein CASRMTSGYEQYF.

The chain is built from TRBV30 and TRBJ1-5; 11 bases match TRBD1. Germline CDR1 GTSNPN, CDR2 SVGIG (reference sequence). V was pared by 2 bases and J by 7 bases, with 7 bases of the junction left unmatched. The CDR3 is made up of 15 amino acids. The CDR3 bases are TGTGCCTGGAGTTCAGGACAGGGGGCAGGACAGCCCCAGCATTTT. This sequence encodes CAWSSGQGAGQPQHF.

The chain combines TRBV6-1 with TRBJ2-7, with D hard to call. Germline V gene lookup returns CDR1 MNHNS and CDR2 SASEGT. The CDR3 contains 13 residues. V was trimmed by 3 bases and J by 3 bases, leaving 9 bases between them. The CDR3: CASSDRVYYEQYF. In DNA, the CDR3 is TGTGCCAGCAGTGATAGAGTCTACTACGAGCAGTACTTC.

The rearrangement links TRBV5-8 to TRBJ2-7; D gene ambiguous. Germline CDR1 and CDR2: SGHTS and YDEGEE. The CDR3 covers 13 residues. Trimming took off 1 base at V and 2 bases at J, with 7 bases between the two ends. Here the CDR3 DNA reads TGTGCCAGCAGCTTGAAACAGACCTACGAGCAGTACTTC. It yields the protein CASSLKQTYEQYF.

As DNA, the CDR3 is TGTGCCAGCAGAAGACAGGCGAACACTGAAGCTTTCTTT. It encodes CASRRQANTEAFF. This rearrangement joins TRBV6-1 to TRBJ1-1; D is possibly TRBD1 (6 bases). CDR3 length: 13 residues. CDR1 and CDR2 (germline): MNHNS, SASEGT. V was cut by 6 bases and J by 1 base, with 9 bases left in between.

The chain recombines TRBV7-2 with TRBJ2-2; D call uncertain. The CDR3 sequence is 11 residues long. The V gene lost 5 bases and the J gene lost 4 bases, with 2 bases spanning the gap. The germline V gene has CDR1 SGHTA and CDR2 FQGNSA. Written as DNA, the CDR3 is TGTGCCAGCAGCCTCACCGGGGAGCTGTTTTTT. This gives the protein CASSLTGELFF.

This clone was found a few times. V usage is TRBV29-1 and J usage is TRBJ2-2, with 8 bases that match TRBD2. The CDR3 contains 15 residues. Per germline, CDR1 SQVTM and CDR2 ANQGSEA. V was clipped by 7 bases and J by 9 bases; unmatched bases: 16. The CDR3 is CSAIFGTSIIRELFF. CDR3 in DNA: TGCAGCGCAATTTTCGGGACTAGTATCATACGGGAGCTGTTTTTT.

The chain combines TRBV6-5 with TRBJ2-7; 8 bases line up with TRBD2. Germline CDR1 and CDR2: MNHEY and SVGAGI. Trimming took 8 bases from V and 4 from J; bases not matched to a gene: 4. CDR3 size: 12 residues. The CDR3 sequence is CASRGGAYEQYF. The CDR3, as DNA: TGTGCCAGCCGGGGGGGGGCGTACGAGCAGTACTTC.

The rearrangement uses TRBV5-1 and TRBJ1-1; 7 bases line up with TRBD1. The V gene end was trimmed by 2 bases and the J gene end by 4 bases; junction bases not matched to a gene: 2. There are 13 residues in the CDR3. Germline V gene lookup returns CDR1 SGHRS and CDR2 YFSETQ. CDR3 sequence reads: CASSFPGGTEAFF. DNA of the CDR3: TGCGCCAGCAGCTTTCCAGGGGGCACTGAAGCTTTCTTT.

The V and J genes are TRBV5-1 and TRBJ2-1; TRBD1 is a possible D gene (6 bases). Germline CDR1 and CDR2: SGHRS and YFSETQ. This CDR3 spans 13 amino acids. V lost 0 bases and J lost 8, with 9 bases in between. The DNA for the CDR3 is TGCGCCAGCAGCTTGGGGGCAGGGGATGAGCAGTTCTTC. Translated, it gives CASSLGAGDEQFF.

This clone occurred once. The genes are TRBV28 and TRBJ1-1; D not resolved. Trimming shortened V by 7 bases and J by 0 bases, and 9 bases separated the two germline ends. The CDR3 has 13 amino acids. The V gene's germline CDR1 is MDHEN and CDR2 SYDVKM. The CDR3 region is CASNYGLNTEAFF. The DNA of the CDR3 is TGTGCCAGCAATTATGGCCTGAACACTGAAGCTTTCTTT.

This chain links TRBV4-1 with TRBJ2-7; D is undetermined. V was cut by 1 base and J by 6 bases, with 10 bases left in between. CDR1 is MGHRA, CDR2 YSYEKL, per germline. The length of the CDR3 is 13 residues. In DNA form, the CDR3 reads TGCGCCAGCAGCCAAGCCCCCCAGCGCGAGCAGTACTTC. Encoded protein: CASSQAPQREQYF.

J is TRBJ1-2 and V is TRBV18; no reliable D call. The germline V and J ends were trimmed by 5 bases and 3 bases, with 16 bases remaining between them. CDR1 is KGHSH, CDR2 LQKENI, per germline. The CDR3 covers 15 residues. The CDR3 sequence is CASSRGPSTDYGYTF. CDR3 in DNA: TGTGCCAGCTCAAGAGGTCCATCCACGGACTATGGCTACACCTTC.

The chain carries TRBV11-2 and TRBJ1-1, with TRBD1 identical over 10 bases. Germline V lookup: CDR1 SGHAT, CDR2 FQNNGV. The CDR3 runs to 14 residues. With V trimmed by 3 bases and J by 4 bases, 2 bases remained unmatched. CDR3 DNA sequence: TGTGCCAGCAGCTTCCGGACAGGGGGCACTGAAGCTTTCTTT. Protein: CASSFRTGGTEAFF. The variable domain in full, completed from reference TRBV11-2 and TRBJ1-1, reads EAGVAQSPRYKIIEKRQSVAFWCNPISGHATLYWYQQILGQGPKLLIQFQNNGVVDDSQLPKDRFSAERLKGVDSTLKIQPAKLEDSAVYLCASSFRTGGTEAFFGQGTRLTVV.

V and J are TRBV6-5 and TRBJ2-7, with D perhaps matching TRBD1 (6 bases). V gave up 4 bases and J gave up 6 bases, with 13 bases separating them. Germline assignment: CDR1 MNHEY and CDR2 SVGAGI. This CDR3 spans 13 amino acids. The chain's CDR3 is CASSSATGLEQYF. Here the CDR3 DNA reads TGTGCCAGCAGTTCGGCAACAGGGCTCGAGCAGTACTTC.

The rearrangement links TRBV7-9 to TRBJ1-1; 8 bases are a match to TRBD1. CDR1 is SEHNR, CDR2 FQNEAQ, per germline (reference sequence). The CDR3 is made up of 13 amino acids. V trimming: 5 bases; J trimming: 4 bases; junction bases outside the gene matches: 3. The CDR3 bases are TGTGCCAGCAGCCCAGGGGGCTCCACTGAAGCTTTCTTT. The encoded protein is CASSPGGSTEAFF.